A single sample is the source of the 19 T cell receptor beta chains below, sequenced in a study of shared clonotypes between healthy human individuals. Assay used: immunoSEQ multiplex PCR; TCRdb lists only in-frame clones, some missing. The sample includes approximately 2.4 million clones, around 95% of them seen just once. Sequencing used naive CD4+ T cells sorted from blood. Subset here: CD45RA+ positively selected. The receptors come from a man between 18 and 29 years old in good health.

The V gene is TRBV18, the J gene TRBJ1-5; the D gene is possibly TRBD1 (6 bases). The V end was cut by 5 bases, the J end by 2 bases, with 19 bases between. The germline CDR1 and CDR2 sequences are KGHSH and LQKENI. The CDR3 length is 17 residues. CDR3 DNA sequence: TGTGCCAGCTCAGAGCGAACAGGGACACTTGGCAATCAGCCCCAGCATTTT. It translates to CASSERTGTLGNQPQHF.

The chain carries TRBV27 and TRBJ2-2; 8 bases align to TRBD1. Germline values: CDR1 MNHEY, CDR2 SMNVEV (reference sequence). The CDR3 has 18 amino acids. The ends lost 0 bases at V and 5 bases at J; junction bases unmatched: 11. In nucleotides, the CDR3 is TGTGCCAGCAGTTTATCGAGACCAGGGGGCGCGGGAACCGGGGAGCTGTTTTTT. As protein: CASSLSRPGGAGTGELFF.

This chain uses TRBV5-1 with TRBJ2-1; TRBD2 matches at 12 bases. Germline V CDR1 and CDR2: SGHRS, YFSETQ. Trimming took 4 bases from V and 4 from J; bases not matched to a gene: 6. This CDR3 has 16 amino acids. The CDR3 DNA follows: TGCGCCAGCAGCCCCCGGACTAGCGGGACTTACAATGAGCAGTTCTTC. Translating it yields CASSPRTSGTYNEQFF. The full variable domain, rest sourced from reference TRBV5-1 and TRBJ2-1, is KAGVTQTPRYLIKTRGQQVTLSCSPISGHRSVSWYQQTPGQGLQFLFEYFSETQRNKGNFPGRFSGRQFSNSRSEMNVSTLELGDSALYLCASSPRTSGTYNEQFFGPGTRLTVL.

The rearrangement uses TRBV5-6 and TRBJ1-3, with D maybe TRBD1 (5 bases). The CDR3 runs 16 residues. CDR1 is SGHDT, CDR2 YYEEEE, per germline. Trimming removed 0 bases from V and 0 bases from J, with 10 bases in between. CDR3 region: CASSLVGDRSGNTIYF. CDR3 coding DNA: TGTGCCAGCAGCTTGGTGGGGGATCGCTCTGGAAACACCATATATTTT.

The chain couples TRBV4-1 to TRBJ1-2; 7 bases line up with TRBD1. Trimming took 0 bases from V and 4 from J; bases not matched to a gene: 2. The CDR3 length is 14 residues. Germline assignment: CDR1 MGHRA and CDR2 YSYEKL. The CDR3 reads CASSQDTGAYGYTF. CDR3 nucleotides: TGCGCCAGCAGCCAAGATACAGGGGCCTATGGCTACACCTTC.

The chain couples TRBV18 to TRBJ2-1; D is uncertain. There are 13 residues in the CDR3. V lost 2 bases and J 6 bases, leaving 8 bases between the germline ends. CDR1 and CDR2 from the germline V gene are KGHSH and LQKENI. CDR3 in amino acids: CASSPNSGNEQFF. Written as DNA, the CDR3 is TGTGCCAGCTCACCAAATAGTGGCAATGAGCAGTTCTTC. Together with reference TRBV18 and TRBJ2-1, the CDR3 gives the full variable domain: NAGVMQNPRHLVRRRGQEARLRCSPMKGHSHVYWYRQLPEEGLKFMVYLQKENIIDESGMPKERFSAEFPKEGPSILRIQQVVRGDSAAYFCASSPNSGNEQFFGPGTRLTVL.

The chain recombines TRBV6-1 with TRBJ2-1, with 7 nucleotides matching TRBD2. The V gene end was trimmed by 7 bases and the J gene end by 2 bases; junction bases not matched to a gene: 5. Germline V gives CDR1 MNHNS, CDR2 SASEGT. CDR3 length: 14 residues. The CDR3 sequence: CASISSGAYNEQFF. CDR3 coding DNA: TGTGCCAGCATCTCGAGCGGGGCCTACAATGAGCAGTTCTTC.

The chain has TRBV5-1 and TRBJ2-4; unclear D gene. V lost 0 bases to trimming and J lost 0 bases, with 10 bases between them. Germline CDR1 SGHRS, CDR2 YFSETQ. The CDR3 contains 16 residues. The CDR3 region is CASSLGEQIAKNIQYF. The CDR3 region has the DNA TGCGCCAGCAGCTTGGGGGAACAGATAGCCAAAAACATTCAGTACTTC.

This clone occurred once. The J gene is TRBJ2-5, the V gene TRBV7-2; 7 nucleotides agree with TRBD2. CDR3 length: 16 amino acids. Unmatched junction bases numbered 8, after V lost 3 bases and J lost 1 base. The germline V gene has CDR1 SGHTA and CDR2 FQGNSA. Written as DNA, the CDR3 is TGTGCCAGCAGCTTCACGCCGGGACTACGCCAAGAGACCCAGTACTTC. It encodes CASSFTPGLRQETQYF.

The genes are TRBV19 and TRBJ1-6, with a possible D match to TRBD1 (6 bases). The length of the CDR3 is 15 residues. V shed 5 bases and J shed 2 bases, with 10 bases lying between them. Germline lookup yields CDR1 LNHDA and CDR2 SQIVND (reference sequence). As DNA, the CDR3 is TGTGCCAGTAGTTACAGGGAACCCTATAATTCACCCCTCCACTTT. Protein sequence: CASSYREPYNSPLHF.

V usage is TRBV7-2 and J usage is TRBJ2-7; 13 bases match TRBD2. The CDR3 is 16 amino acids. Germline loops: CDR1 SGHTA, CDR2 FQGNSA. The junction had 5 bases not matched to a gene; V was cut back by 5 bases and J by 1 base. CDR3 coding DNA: TGTGCCAGCAGCCGGACTAGCGGGAGTGGGTCCTACGAGCAGTACTTC. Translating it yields CASSRTSGSGSYEQYF.

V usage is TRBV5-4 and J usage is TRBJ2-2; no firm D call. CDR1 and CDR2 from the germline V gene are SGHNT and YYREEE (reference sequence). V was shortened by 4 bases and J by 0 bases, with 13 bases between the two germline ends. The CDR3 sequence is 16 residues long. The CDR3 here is CASSLSSTANTGELFF. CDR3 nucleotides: TGTGCCAGCAGCCTCAGCAGTACGGCGAACACCGGGGAGCTGTTTTTT.

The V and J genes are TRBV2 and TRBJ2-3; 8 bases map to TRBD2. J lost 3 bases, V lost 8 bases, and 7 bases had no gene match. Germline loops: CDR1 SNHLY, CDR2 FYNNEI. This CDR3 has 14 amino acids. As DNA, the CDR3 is TGTGCCAGCGTCCGGGGGGGGAGTACAGATACGCAGTATTTT. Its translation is CASVRGGSTDTQYF.

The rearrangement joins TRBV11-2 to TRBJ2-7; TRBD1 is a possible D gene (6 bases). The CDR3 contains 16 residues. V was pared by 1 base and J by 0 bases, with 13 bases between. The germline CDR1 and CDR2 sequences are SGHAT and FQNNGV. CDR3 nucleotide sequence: TGTGCCAGCAGCTTAGGTATTCAGGGGAGCTCCTACGAGCAGTACTTC. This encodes CASSLGIQGSSYEQYF.

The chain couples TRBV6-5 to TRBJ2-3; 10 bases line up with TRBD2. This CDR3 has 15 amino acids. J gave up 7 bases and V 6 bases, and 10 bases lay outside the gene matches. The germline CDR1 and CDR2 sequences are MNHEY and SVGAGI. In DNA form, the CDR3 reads TGTGCCAGCAGAGAAAGCGGGGGGGCCGGTCATACGCAGTATTTT. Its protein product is CASRESGGAGHTQYF.

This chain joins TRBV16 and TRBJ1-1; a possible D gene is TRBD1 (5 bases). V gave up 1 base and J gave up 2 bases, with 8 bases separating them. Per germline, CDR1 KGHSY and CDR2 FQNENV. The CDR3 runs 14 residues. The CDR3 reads CASSQFGGNTEAFF. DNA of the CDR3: TGTGCCAGCAGCCAATTCGGGGGAAACACTGAAGCTTTCTTT.

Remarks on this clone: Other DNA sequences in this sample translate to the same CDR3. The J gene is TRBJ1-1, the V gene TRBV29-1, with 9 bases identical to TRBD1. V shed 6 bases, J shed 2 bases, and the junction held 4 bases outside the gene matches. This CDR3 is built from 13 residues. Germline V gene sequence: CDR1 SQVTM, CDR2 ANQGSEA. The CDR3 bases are TGCAGCGTGGTGGGACAGGGCAACACTGAAGCTTTCTTT. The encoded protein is CSVVGQGNTEAFF.

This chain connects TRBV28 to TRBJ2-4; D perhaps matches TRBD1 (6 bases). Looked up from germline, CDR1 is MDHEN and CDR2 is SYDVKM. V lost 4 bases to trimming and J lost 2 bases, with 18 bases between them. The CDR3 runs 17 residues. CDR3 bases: TGTGCCAGCAGTTCCGTAACAGGGTTGGGATCCAAAAACATTCAGTACTTC. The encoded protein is CASSSVTGLGSKNIQYF.

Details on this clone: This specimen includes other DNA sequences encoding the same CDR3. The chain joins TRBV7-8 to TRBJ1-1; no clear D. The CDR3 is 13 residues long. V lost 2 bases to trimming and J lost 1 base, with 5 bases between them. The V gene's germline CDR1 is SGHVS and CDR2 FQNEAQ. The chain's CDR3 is CASSLRGNTEAFF. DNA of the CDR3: TGTGCCAGCAGCTTAAGAGGGAACACTGAAGCTTTCTTT.